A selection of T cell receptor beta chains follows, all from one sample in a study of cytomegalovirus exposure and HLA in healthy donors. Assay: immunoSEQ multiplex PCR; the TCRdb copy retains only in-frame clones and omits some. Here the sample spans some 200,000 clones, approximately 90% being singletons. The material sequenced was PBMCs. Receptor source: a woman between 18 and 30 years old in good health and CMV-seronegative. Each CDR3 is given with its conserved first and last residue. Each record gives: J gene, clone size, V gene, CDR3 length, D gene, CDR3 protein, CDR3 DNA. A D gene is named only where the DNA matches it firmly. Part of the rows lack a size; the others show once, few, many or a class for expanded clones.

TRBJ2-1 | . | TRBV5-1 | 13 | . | CASSLERRNEQFF | TGCGCCAGCAGCTTGGAGCGGCGGAATGAGCAGTTCTTC
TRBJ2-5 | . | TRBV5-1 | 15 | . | CASSLGLEEAETQYF | TGCGCCAGCAGCTTGGGTCTAGAGGAGGCGGAGACCCAGTACTTC
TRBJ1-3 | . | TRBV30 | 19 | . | CAWSPSRRVPGYSGNTIYF | TGTGCCTGGAGTCCTTCCCGCCGGGTCCCGGGGTACTCTGGAAACACCATATATTTT
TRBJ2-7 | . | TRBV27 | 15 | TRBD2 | CASSLGLAGEYEQYF | TGTGCCAGCAGTTTGGGACTAGCGGGAGAATACGAGCAGTACTTC
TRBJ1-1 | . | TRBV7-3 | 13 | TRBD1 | CASSLDRVTEAFF | TGTGCCAGCAGCTTAGACAGGGTAACTGAAGCTTTCTTT
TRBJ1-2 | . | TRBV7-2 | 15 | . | CASSLRTTLSYGYTF | TGTGCCAGCAGCTTAAGGACTACCTTATCCTATGGCTACACCTTC
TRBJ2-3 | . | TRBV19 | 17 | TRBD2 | CASSIMRLAGDTDTQYF | TGTGCCAGTAGTATAATGCGACTAGCGGGAGACACAGATACGCAGTATTTT
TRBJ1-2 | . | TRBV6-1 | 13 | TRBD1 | CASSDRVGSGYTF | TGTGCCAGCAGCGACAGGGTTGGTTCTGGCTACACCTTC
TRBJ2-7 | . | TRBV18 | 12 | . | CASSPGSGSAGF | TGTGCCAGCTCACCAGGCTCCGGCTCGGCGGGCTTC
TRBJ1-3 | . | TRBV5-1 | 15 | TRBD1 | CASSASDRVGNTIYF | TGCGCCAGCAGCGCCTCGGACAGGGTAGGAAACACCATATATTTT
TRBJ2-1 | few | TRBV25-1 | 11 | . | CAVTRVGEQFF | TGTGCCGTCACTAGAGTAGGCGAGCAGTTCTTC
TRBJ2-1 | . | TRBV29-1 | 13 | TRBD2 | CSVDFRGDNEQFF | TGCAGCGTTGATTTCCGGGGGGACAATGAGCAGTTCTTC
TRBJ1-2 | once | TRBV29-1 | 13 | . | CSAGGGPNYGYTF | TGCAGCGCCGGGGGGGGCCCTAACTATGGCTACACCTTC
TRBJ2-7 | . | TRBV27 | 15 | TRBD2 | CASSPYGLAGDEQYF | TGTGCCAGCAGTCCTTACGGACTAGCGGGAGACGAGCAGTACTTC
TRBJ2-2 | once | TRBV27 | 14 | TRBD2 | CASKGLAADGELFF | TGTGCCAGCAAGGGACTAGCGGCCGACGGGGAGCTGTTTTTT
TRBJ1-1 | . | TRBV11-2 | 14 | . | CASSLVTRKDEAFF | TGTGCCAGCAGCTTAGTAACCAGGAAGGATGAAGCTTTCTTT
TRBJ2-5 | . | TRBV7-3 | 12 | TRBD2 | CASSLSGGTQYF | TGTGCCAGCAGCTTATCGGGAGGGACCCAGTACTTC
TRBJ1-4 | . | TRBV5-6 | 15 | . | CASSSGQLDEEKLFF | TGTGCCAGCAGTTCTGGGCAGTTAGATGAAGAAAAACTGTTTTTT
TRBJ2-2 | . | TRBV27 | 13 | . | CASLGLHTGELFF | TGTGCCAGCCTCGGACTGCACACCGGGGAGCTGTTTTTT
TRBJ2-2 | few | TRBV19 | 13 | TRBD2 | CASRQRESGELFF | TGTGCCAGTCGCCAGCGGGAGTCCGGGGAGCTGTTTTTT
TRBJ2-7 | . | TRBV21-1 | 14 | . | CASSDDRAVYEQYF | TGTGCCAGCAGCGACGACAGGGCGGTCTACGAGCAGTACTTC